The sequence of this T cell receptor (beta chain) was determined in a study of beta chain features in type 1 diabetes. Expressed TCRB transcripts were sequenced after all isolated RNA was converted to cDNA. Clones were sequenced by immunoSEQ multiplex PCR, and TCRdb holds only the in-frame ones, with some missing. This sample has under 400,000 clones, with 10% to 15% found just once. The V gene end was trimmed by 1 base and the J gene end by 5 bases; junction bases not matched to a gene: 4. The germline V gene has CDR1 GTSNPN and CDR2 SVGIG (reference sequence). This CDR3 has 15 amino acids. Study results and caveats: Among all four CD4+ subsets, Type 1 diabetes patients had TCRB CDR3s that were moderately but significantly shorter.

With respect to this clone: Its specificity is unknown.

The sequenced sample consisted of naive CD4+ T cells from blood. V usage is TRBV30 and J usage is TRBJ2-7; 14 nucleotides match TRBD2. The source is a woman between 18 and 29 years old with type 1 diabetes. The CDR3 DNA is TGTGCCTGGAGTGGCGGACTAGCGGGAGGCCACGAGCAGTACTTC. This sequence encodes CAWSGGLAGGHEQYF.